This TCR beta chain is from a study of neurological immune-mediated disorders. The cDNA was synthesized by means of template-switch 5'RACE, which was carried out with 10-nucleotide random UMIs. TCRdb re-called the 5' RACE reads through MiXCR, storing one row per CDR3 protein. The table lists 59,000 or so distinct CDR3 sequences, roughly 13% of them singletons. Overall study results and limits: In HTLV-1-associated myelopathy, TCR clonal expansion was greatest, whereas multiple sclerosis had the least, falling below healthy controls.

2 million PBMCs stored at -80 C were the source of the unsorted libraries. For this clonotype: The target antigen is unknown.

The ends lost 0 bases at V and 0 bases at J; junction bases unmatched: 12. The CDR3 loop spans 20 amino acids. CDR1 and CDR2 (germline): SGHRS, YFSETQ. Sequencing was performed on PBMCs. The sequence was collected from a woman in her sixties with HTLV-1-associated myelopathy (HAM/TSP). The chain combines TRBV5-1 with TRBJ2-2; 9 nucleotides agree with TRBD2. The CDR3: CASSLGILAGIIANTGELFF. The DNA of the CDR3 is TGCGCCAGCAGCTTGGGGATTCTAGCGGGAATAATCGCGAACACCGGGGAGCTGTTTTTT.